This TCR beta chain comes out of a study of shared clonotypes between healthy human individuals. TCRdb's table, derived via immunoSEQ multiplex PCR, lists solely in-frame clones and lacks some. The data show 1.5 million to 2.5 million clones, roughly 95% seen once. CD8 cells classed as naive were CD45RO-negative and positively selected for CCR7, excluding terminally differentiated effector memory CD45RA+ cells. CDR3 length equals 14 residues. The germline V and J ends were trimmed by 5 bases and 1 base, with 9 bases remaining between them. CDR1 is MNHNY, CDR2 SVGAGI, per germline (reference sequence).

The material sequenced was naive CD8+ T cells sorted from blood. The source is a man aged 18 to 29 in good health. The chain has TRBV6-6 and TRBJ1-3, with D possibly matching TRBD1 (6 bases). The CDR3 region is CASSDQGSGNTIYF. As DNA, the CDR3 is TGTGCCAGCAGTGACCAGGGGTCTGGAAACACCATATATTTT.